The T cell receptor (beta chain) under discussion was sequenced for a study of blood T cell repertoires in COVID-19. For the study at large: COVID-19 samples from acute and convalescent phases originated in the United States, Italy and Spain.

CDR1 and CDR2 from the germline V gene are SGHVS and FNYEAQ. The CDR3 runs 15 residues. The V and J ends lost 4 bases and 6 bases, in that order; junction bases with no gene match: 12. TCRdb's table, derived via immunoSEQ multiplex PCR, lists solely in-frame clones and lacks some. The table lists some 260,000 clones, roughly 90% of them singletons, with 2% to 2.5% in the top ten. The V gene is TRBV7-6, the J gene TRBJ2-7; 7 bases are a match to TRBD2. Sample: peripheral blood. The sequence was collected from a woman in her 40s who had recovered from COVID-19. The CDR3 sequence is CASSSTGGPYGEQYF. CDR3 in DNA: TGTGCCAGCAGCTCAACGGGGGGTCCCTACGGCGAGCAGTACTTC.